The next 13 T cell receptor beta chains were all read from a single sample in a study of early T cells in non-severe SARS-CoV-2 infection. TCRdb re-analysed the 5' RACE reads in MiXCR, keeping a single row per CDR3 protein. The sample lists under 70,000 distinct CDR3 sequences; about 13% were seen once. Sequencing was performed on whole blood. Receptor source: an adult who was a healthcare worker with PCR-confirmed SARS-CoV-2 infection or an uninfected control (not recorded which).

The rearrangement uses TRBV29-1 and TRBJ2-1; no clear D gene. The CDR3 extends over 11 amino acids. The V gene's germline CDR1 is SQVTM and CDR2 ANQGSEA. V shed 2 bases and J shed 4 bases, with 3 bases lying between them. CDR3 amino acids: CSVETYNEQFF. The CDR3 coding sequence is TGCAGCGTTGAAACTTACAATGAGCAGTTCTTC.

This clonotype was seen a few times. The CDR3 DNA follows: TGCGCCAGCAGCTTGCGGGACAGGGGTATGGCACCCCTCCACTTT. This codes for CASSLRDRGMAPLHF. The gene calls are TRBV5-1 and TRBJ1-6; 10 bases align to TRBD1. Germline loops: CDR1 SGHRS, CDR2 YFSETQ. This CDR3 comprises 15 residues. V trimming: 1 base; J trimming: 11 bases; junction bases outside the gene matches: 6.

A few counts support this clonotype. The V and J genes are TRBV5-4 and TRBJ1-1; D unresolved. The V end lost 4 bases, the J end lost 1 base, and 11 bases lay between the germline ends. Germline lookup yields CDR1 SGHNT and CDR2 YYREEE (reference sequence). The CDR3 has 14 amino acids. CDR3 sequence reads: CASSPGHQNTEAFF. CDR3 sequence (DNA): TGTGCCAGCAGCCCGGGCCACCAGAACACTGAAGCTTTCTTT.

As for this clonotype: This may stem from a read error, because a much larger clone lies one nucleotide away. The rearrangement uses TRBV20-1 and TRBJ1-2; 8 bases are shared with TRBD1. This CDR3 region has 13 residues. The germline gives CDR1 DFQATT, CDR2 SNEGSKA (reference sequence). In DNA, the CDR3 is TGCAGAGCTTGGACAGGGTGGGACTATGGCTACACCTTC. It codes for CRAWTGWDYGYTF.

A few counts support this clonotype. The chain has TRBV9 and TRBJ2-7; weak D call: TRBD2 (6 bases). Germline V gene sequence: CDR1 SGDLS, CDR2 YYNGEE. The CDR3 runs 14 residues. The germline V and J ends were trimmed by 0 bases and 4 bases, with 11 bases remaining between them. CDR3 sequence (DNA): TGTGCCAGCAGCGTAGGCGGAGGGTGGTACGAGCAGTACTTC. This codes for CASSVGGGWYEQYF.

This clonotype was recorded a few times. The V call is TRBV7-3, the J call TRBJ2-3; unclear D gene. The CDR3 extends over 14 amino acids. The V gene's germline CDR1 is SGHTA and CDR2 FQGTGA. The V end was cut by 5 bases, the J end by 5 bases, with 14 bases between. CDR3 sequence (DNA): TGTGCCAGCAGCCCCTTCAACAGCGTAGATACGCAGTATTTT. Protein: CASSPFNSVDTQYF.

As regards this clonotype: A much larger clone sits a single nucleotide away, making a read error possible. Likely a read error: the CDR3 ends without its conserved phenylalanine or tryptophan. V and J are TRBV10-3 and TRBJ1-6, with D hard to call. This CDR3 is built from 17 residues. Between the trimmed V and J ends, which lost 3 bases and 0 bases, there was a span of 12 bases. Per germline, CDR1 ENHRY and CDR2 SYGVKD. The CDR3 bases are TGTGCCATCAGTGACGGCCGTTCGGGCTCCTATAATTCACCCCTCCACTTA. Translating gives CAISDGRSGSYNSPLHL.

The chain links TRBV20-1 to TRBJ2-2, with D tentatively TRBD1 or TRBD2 (5 bases each). Germline assignment: CDR1 DFQATT and CDR2 SNEGSKA (reference sequence). This CDR3 spans 13 amino acids. V was cut by 4 bases and J by 4 bases, with 10 bases left in between. The CDR3 DNA follows: TGCAGTGCTAACGGGGCTCTCACCGGGGAGCTGTTTTTT. This translates into CSANGALTGELFF.

A few counts support this clonotype. The chain has TRBV5-1 and TRBJ2-7; D is undetermined. CDR1 is SGHRS and CDR2 is YFSETQ in the germline V gene. CDR3 length: 12 amino acids. The V and J ends lost 0 bases and 3 bases respectively, with 4 bases between them. The CDR3 loop reads CASSLEGYEQYF. In DNA form, the CDR3 reads TGCGCCAGCAGCTTGGAGGGCTACGAGCAGTACTTC.

Many counts were recorded for this clonotype. The rearrangement uses TRBV20-1 and TRBJ2-5; 10 nucleotides match TRBD1. CDR3 length equals 16 residues. CDR1 is DFQATT, CDR2 SNEGSKA, per germline (reference sequence). The ends lost 6 bases at V and 5 bases at J; junction bases unmatched: 15. The CDR3 nucleotides read TGCAGTGCCCCCCTTTCCGGGACAGGGGCCCGGGAGACCCAGTACTTC. Encoded protein: CSAPLSGTGARETQYF.

This clonotype was picked up many times. The chain has TRBV7-2 and TRBJ2-3; TRBD2 might be the D (6 bases). V was shortened by 1 base and J by 6 bases, with 11 bases between the two germline ends. Germline CDR1 is SGHTA and CDR2 is FQGNSA. The CDR3 has 14 amino acids. DNA of the CDR3: TGTGCCAGCAGCTTAGACTCGGGACTCGATACGCAGTATTTT. Translating it yields CASSLDSGLDTQYF.

This clonotype was counted many times. The rearrangement links TRBV21-1 to TRBJ1-5; the table names TRBD1, a call not compared with the DNA. TRBV21-1 is termed a pseudogene. The CDR3 contains 13 residues. This CDR3 is CASSAGGTQPQHF. Here the CDR3 DNA reads TGTGCCAGCAGTGCAGGGGGCACTCAGCCCCAGCATTTT.

This clonotype was observed many times. V and J are TRBV28 and TRBJ1-3, with TRBD1 as a possible D gene (5 bases). V was pared by 6 bases and J by 8 bases, with 8 bases between. The germline CDR1 and CDR2 sequences are MDHEN and SYDVKM. The CDR3 has 11 amino acids. In DNA form, the CDR3 reads TGTGCCAGCAGCCGACAGCACACCATATATTTT. Translating gives CASSRQHTIYF.